The entry that follows covers one T cell receptor beta chain sequence. As yet, its antigen is unknown. This record belongs to a study of identical twins. The CDR3 is made up of 13 amino acids. Germline CDR1 and CDR2: SGDLS and YYNGEE. Trimming stripped 0 bases from V and 4 bases from J, with 8 bases between. Findings and caveats of the study: With monozygotic twins, out-of-frame TCR alpha sharing exceeded what models estimated.

MiXCR, applied by TCRdb to the 5' RACE reads, yields one record per CDR3 protein. The data hold 550,000 to 700,000 distinct CDR3 sequences, with roughly 20% observed a single time. The sample also formed part of further work on T cells expressing NK-cell markers.

The chain combines TRBV9 with TRBJ2-7, with D uncertain. The sequenced sample was PBMCs. The source is a woman aged 18-35 years in good health. The CDR3 bases are TGTGCCAGCAGCGTAGTGAACGGGTACGAGCAGTACTTC. The encoded protein is CASSVVNGYEQYF. The variable domain in full, completed from reference TRBV9 and TRBJ2-7, reads DSGVTQTPKHLITATGQRVTLRCSPRSGDLSVYWYQQSLDQGLQFLIQYYNGEERAKGNILERFSAQQFPDLHSELNLSSLELGDSALYFCASSVVNGYEQYFGPGTRLTVT.